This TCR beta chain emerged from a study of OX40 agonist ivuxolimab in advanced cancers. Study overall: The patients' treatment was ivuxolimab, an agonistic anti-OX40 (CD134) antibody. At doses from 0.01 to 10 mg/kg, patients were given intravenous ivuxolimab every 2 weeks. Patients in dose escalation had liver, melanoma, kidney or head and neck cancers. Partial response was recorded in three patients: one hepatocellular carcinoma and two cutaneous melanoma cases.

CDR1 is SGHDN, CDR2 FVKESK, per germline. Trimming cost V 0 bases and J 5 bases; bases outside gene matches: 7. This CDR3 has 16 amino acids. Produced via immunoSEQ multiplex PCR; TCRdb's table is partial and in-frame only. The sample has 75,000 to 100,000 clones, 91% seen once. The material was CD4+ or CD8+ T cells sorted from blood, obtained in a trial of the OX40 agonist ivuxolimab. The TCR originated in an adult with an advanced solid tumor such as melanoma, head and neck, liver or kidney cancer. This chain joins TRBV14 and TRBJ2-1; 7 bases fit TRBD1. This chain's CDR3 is CASSQDRQGIHNEQFF. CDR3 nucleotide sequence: TGTGCCAGCAGCCAAGATAGACAGGGAATACACAATGAGCAGTTCTTC.